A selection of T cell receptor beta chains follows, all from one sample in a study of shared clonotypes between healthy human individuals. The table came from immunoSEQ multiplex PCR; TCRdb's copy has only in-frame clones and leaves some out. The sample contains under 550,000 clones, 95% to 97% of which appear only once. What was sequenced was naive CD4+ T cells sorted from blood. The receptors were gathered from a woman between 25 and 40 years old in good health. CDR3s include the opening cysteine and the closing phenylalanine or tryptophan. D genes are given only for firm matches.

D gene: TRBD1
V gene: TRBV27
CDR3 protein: CARGTPGQYNSPLHF

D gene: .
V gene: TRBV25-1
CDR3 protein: CASSESQSSYNEQFF

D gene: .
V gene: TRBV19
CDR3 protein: CASSRPPAYEQYF

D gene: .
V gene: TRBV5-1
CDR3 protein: CASSLLRGNTEAFF

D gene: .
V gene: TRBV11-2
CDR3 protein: CASSLDWVRGPGELFF

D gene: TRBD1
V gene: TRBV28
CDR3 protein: CASSIGTGTYEQYF

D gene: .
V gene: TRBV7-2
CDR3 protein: CASSPRVLGNQPQHF

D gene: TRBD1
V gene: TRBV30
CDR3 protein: CAWTQGAPSGYTF

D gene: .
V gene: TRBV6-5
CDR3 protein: CASSYSFSGHREKLFF

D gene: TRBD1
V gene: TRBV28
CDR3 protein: CASSPGTGIETQYF

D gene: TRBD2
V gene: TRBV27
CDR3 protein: CASSLLRSGDTDTQYF

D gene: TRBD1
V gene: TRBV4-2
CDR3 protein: CASSQGGTGGYSNQPQHF

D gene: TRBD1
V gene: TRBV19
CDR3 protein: CASSTSRDRVNGGELFF

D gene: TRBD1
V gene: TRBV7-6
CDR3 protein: CASSPTTGSLSYEQYF

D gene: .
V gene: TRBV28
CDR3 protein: CASSLGQPQHF

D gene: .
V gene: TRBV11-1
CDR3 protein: CASSLGAGVETQYF